A selection of T cell receptor beta chains follows, all from one sample in a study of T cell clonotyping in hematopoietic cell transplantation. TCRdb's copy holds only in-frame clones and misses some; the assay was immunoSEQ multiplex PCR. Counted here are 5,500 to 7,000 clones, about 90% occurring once; the ten biggest clones make up around 13%. The source material was peripheral blood mononuclear cells, sampled 180 days after allogeneic stem cell transplant. The receptors shown here come from a female patient between 50 and 60 years old who had an allogeneic stem cell transplant from an unrelated donor, so the T cells may come from the graft donor. Some clones in this sample may be carry-over from other donors' samples. The CDR3 runs from the conserved cysteine through the conserved F or W. A D gene is named only where the DNA matches it firmly. Part of the rows lack a size; the others show once, few, many or a class for expanded clones.

cdr3_aa: CASSPSRQAGETQYF
cdr3_nt: TGTGCCAGCAGCCCAAGCCGACAGGCTGGAGAGACCCAGTACTTC
j_call: TRBJ2-5
clone_size: NA
cdr3_length: 15
v_call: TRBV27
d_call: NA

cdr3_aa: CASDRGYNSPLHF
cdr3_nt: TGTGCCAGCGACAGGGGGTATAATTCACCCCTCCACTTT
j_call: TRBJ1-6
clone_size: NA
cdr3_length: 13
v_call: TRBV2
d_call: TRBD1

cdr3_aa: CAISLVGTDTQYF
cdr3_nt: TGTGCCATCAGTTTGGTAGGCACAGATACGCAGTATTTT
j_call: TRBJ2-3
clone_size: NA
cdr3_length: 13
v_call: TRBV10-3
d_call: NA

cdr3_aa: CASSPEGHSRDTQYF
cdr3_nt: TGCGCCAGCAGCCCGGAAGGACATAGCAGAGATACGCAGTATTTT
j_call: TRBJ2-3
clone_size: NA
cdr3_length: 15
v_call: TRBV5-1
d_call: NA

cdr3_aa: CSVAGGAYGYTF
cdr3_nt: TGCAGCGTTGCGGGGGGCGCATATGGCTACACCTTC
j_call: TRBJ1-2
clone_size: NA
cdr3_length: 12
v_call: TRBV29-1
d_call: NA

cdr3_aa: CASRSLSGPAYEQYF
cdr3_nt: TGTGCCAGCCGATCATTAAGCGGTCCCGCCTACGAGCAGTACTTC
j_call: TRBJ2-7
clone_size: NA
cdr3_length: 15
v_call: TRBV27
d_call: NA

cdr3_aa: CASSDYAGNTDTQYF
cdr3_nt: TGTGCCAGCAGTGATTACGCGGGCAACACAGATACGCAGTATTTT
j_call: TRBJ2-3
clone_size: few
cdr3_length: 15
v_call: TRBV6-1
d_call: NA

cdr3_aa: CASSQGQNNQPQHF
cdr3_nt: TGTGCCAGCTCACAAGGACAGAACAATCAGCCCCAGCATTTT
j_call: TRBJ1-5
clone_size: once
cdr3_length: 14
v_call: TRBV18
d_call: NA

cdr3_aa: CASSPRQRGQLSQETQYF
cdr3_nt: TGCGCCAGCAGCCCACGACAGAGGGGCCAACTATCCCAAGAGACCCAGTACTTC
j_call: TRBJ2-5
clone_size: NA
cdr3_length: 18
v_call: TRBV4-1
d_call: NA

cdr3_aa: CASRGVGSYEQYF
cdr3_nt: TGTGCCAGCAGGGGCGTAGGCTCCTACGAGCAGTACTTC
j_call: TRBJ2-7
clone_size: NA
cdr3_length: 13
v_call: TRBV7-6
d_call: NA

cdr3_aa: CACRGQLNTGELFF
cdr3_nt: TGTGCCTGCCGTGGACAGCTTAACACCGGGGAGCTGTTTTTT
j_call: TRBJ2-2
clone_size: NA
cdr3_length: 14
v_call: TRBV30
d_call: NA

cdr3_aa: CASSFSYEQYF
cdr3_nt: TGTGCCAGCAGCTTCTCCTACGAGCAGTACTTC
j_call: TRBJ2-7
clone_size: NA
cdr3_length: 11
v_call: TRBV7-2
d_call: NA

cdr3_aa: CASSQDRDYGYTF
cdr3_nt: TGCGCCAGCAGCCAAGATCGAGACTATGGCTACACCTTC
j_call: TRBJ1-2
clone_size: NA
cdr3_length: 13
v_call: TRBV4-1
d_call: NA

cdr3_aa: CASSGLAGGNDEQFF
cdr3_nt: TGTGCCAGCAGCGGACTAGCGGGGGGAAACGATGAGCAGTTCTTC
j_call: TRBJ2-1
clone_size: NA
cdr3_length: 15
v_call: TRBV6-5
d_call: TRBD2

cdr3_aa: CASSVGGRTFPGNTIYF
cdr3_nt: TGTGCCAGCAGCGTAGGTGGACGGACATTCCCTGGAAACACCATATATTTT
j_call: TRBJ1-3
clone_size: NA
cdr3_length: 17
v_call: TRBV9
d_call: NA

cdr3_aa: CASSSGNFPYEQYF
cdr3_nt: TGCGCCAGCTCTTCAGGGAATTTCCCCTACGAGCAGTACTTC
j_call: TRBJ2-7
clone_size: NA
cdr3_length: 14
v_call: TRBV5-1
d_call: NA

cdr3_aa: CASSSGLAETQYF
cdr3_nt: TGCGCCAGCAGCAGCGGACTAGCAGAGACCCAGTACTTC
j_call: TRBJ2-5
clone_size: NA
cdr3_length: 13
v_call: TRBV5-1
d_call: TRBD2